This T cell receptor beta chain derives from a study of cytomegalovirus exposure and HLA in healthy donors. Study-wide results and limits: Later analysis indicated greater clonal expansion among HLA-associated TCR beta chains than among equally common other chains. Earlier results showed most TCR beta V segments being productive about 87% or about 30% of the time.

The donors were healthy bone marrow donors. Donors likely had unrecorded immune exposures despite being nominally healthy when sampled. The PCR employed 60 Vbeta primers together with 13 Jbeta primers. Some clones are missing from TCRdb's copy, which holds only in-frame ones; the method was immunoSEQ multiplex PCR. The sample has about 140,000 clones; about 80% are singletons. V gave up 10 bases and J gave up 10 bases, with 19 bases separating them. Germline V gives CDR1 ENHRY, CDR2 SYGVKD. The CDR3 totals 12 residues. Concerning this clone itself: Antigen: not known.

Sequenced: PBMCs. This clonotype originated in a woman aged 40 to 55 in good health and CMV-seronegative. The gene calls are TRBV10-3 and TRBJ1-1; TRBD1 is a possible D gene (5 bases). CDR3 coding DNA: TGTGCCACCACCCTGGAGGGGCAAGGAGCTTTCTTT. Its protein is CATTLEGQGAFF.